Below, one T cell receptor (beta chain) is given with its context. Its matching antigen is unknown. Produced via immunoSEQ multiplex PCR; TCRdb's table is partial and in-frame only. The table includes 150,000 to 200,000 clones, nearly 95% detected once. The data are from a study of T cell responses to AZD1222 COVID-19 vaccine. This CDR3 is built from 13 residues. Germline CDR1 is KGHDR and CDR2 is SFDVKD. The V and J ends lost 6 bases and 4 bases, in that order; junction bases with no gene match: 3. Broader study findings: Sampling captured repertoires only after the peak T cell response.

This TCR was sampled from an adult in good health. This sample comprised peripheral blood, obtained on day 0 of AZD1222 vaccination. J is TRBJ1-1 and V is TRBV24-1; TRBD1 agrees at 8 bases. CDR3 protein: CATSTGGLTEAFF. The CDR3 coding sequence is TGTGCCACCAGTACAGGGGGTCTCACTGAAGCTTTCTTT.